This T cell receptor beta chain originates from a study of cytomegalovirus exposure and HLA in healthy donors. Turning to the study itself: Prior work identified under 130 million unique TCR beta sequences in some 180 million T cells.

Of note for this clone: Its antigen is currently unknown.

General study results and limits: With later analysis, a missense DCLRE1C variant became linked to TCR beta V- and J-gene trimming. Productive status was seen about 87% or about 30% of the time for most TCR beta V segments in an earlier analysis. The classifier reportedly diagnosed cytomegalovirus status with high sensitivity and specificity.

The PCR ran on 60 Vbeta and 13 Jbeta primers. TCRdb's table, derived via immunoSEQ multiplex PCR, lists solely in-frame clones and lacks some. Seen here are some 130,000 clones, more than 75% observed once, and the top ten hold approximately 2%. Sequences were obtained from PBMCs. The sequence came from a man younger than 40 in good health and CMV-seronegative.

The CDR3 sequence: CASTYWGAGGLRKNGYTF. The CDR3 region has the DNA TGTGCCAGCACCTATTGGGGGGCAGGGGGCTTACGGAAGAATGGCTACACCTTC. J is TRBJ1-2 and V is TRBV5-6, with TRBD1 identical over 8 bases. This CDR3 has 18 amino acids. Germline V gene data show CDR1 as SGHDT and CDR2 as YYEEEE. Trimming removed 6 bases from V and 6 bases from J; junction bases left unmatched: 22.